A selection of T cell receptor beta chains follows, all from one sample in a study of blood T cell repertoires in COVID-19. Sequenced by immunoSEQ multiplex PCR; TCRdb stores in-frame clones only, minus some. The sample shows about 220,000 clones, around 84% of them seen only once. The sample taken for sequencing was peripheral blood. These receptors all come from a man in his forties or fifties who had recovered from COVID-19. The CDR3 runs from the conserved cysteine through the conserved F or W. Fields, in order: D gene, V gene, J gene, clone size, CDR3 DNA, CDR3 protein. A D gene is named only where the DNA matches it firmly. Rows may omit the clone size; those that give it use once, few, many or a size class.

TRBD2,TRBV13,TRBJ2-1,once,TGTGCCAGCAGCTTACAGGGGACTAGCGGGACGAGGTGGAATGAGCAGTTCTTC,CASSLQGTSGTRWNEQFF
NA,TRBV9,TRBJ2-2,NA,TGTGCCAGCAGTGGGCACGGGGAGCTGTTTTTT,CASSGHGELFF
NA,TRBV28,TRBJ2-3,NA,TGTGCCAGCCATGGGACTGCCCCCACCCAGACGCAGTATTTT,CASHGTAPTQTQYF
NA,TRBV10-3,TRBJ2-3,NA,TGTGCCATCAGTGAGTCAGGACTGAGCACAGATACGCAGTATTTT,CAISESGLSTDTQYF
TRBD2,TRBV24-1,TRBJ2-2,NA,TGTGCCACCAGTGGTTACCGGCTAGCGGGAGGGGTCTACACCGGGGAGCTGTTTTTT,CATSGYRLAGGVYTGELFF
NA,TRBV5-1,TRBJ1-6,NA,TGCGCCAGAGTAACTACGGCCAATTCACCCCTCCACTTT,CARVTTANSPLHF
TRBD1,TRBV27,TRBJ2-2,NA,TGTGCCAGCAGGGCCAGACAGGGTTCCACCGGGGAGCTGTTTTTT,CASRARQGSTGELFF
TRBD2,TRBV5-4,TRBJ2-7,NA,TGTGCCAGCAGCTTCGGTTTAGGACTAGCGGGAGCCTACGAGCAGTACTTC,CASSFGLGLAGAYEQYF
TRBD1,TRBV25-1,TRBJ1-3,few,TGTGCCAGCAGTTCTACCGGGACAGGGGGCCGAAACACCATATATTTT,CASSSTGTGGRNTIYF
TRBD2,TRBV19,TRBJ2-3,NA,TGTGCCAGTTCCCTCCAACTACTAGCGGGAGAGGCAGATACGCAGTATTTT,CASSLQLLAGEADTQYF
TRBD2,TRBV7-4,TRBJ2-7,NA,TGTGCCAGCAGCTTAGGGGACTATCATAGGAGCTCCTACGAGCAGTACTTC,CASSLGDYHRSSYEQYF
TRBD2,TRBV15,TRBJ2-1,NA,TGTGCCACCAGGGGGTCTCTAGCGGGACTCCCGGAGCAGTTCTTC,CATRGSLAGLPEQFF
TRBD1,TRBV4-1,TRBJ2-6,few,TGCGCCAGCAGCCAAGATCGATTCGGGACAGGGGCGACCTCTGGGGCCAACGTCCTGACTTTC,CASSQDRFGTGATSGANVLTF
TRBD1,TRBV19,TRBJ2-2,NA,TGTGCCAGTAGTATATATGGGGGGACAGGGAACACCGGGGAGCTGTTTTTT,CASSIYGGTGNTGELFF
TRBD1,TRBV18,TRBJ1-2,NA,TGTGCCAGCTCTTTGGACAGGGGAGTTGGTAACTATGGCTACACCTTC,CASSLDRGVGNYGYTF
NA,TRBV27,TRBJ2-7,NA,TGTGCCAGCAGTTTGAGTGGCGGACAGCTCTACGAGCAGTACTTC,CASSLSGGQLYEQYF
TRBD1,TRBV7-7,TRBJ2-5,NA,TGTGCCAGCAGCACGACAGGGAAAGAGACCCAGTACTTC,CASSTTGKETQYF
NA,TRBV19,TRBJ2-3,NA,TGTGCCACAACGGACAGTAGCACAGATACGCAGTATTTT,CATTDSSTDTQYF
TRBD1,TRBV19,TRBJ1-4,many,TGTGCCAGTAGTTGGGAACAGGGGTCCGTGGAGAAACTGTTTTTT,CASSWEQGSVEKLFF
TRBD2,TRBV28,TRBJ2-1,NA,TGTGCCAGCAGTCCGCGGGGGACTAGCGGGAGGCGTAATGAGCAGTTCTTC,CASSPRGTSGRRNEQFF
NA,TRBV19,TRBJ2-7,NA,TGTGCCAGTAGTGGGGACATAGACTCCTACGAGCAGTACTTC,CASSGDIDSYEQYF
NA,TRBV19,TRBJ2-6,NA,TGTGCCAGTAGTACGGGGTTCTCTGGTAGGGCCAACGTCCTGACTTTC,CASSTGFSGRANVLTF
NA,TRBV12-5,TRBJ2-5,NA,TGTGCTAGTGGTTTGTCCGGTAGAGAGACCCAGTACTTC,CASGLSGRETQYF
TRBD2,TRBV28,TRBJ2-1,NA,TGTGCCAGCAGCCCGACTAGCGGGAGGGTCAATGAGCAGTTCTTC,CASSPTSGRVNEQFF
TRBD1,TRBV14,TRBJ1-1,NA,TGTGCCAGCAGCCAACGAATTAGGACAGGGAACACTGAAGCTTTCTTT,CASSQRIRTGNTEAFF
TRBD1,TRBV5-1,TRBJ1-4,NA,TGCGCCAGCAGCTTGGACGGACAGGGGGGCAAAAAACTGTTTTTT,CASSLDGQGGKKLFF
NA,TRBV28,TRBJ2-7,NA,TGTGCCAGCAGTCCACGGACAGATTGGGAGCAGTACTTC,CASSPRTDWEQYF
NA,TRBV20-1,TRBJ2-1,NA,TGCAGTGCTCCCCGGTATGATGAGCAGTTCTTC,CSAPRYDEQFF
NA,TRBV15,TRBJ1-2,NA,TGTGCCACCACCACCCAAGCGAACTATGGCTACACCTTC,CATTTQANYGYTF
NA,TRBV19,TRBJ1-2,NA,TGTGCCAGTAGTATGGCCCGACAGAGCGCTAACTATGGCTACACCTTC,CASSMARQSANYGYTF